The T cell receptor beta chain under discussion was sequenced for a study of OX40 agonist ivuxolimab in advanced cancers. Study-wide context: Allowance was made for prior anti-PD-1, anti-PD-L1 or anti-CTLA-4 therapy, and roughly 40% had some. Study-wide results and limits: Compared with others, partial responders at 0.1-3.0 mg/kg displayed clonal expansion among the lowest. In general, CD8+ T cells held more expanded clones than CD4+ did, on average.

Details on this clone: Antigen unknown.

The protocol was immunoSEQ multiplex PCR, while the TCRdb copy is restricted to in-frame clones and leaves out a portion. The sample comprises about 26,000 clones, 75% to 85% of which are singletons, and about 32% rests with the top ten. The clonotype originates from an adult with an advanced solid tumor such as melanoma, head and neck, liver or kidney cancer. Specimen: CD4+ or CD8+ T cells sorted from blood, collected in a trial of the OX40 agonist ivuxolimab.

The CDR3 protein is CASSPEWSNEQFF. CDR3 nucleotides: TGTGCCAGCAGCCCGGAATGGAGCAATGAGCAGTTCTTC. The chain uses TRBV5-6 and TRBJ2-1; D not certain. This CDR3 has 13 amino acids. V shed 4 bases and J shed 6 bases, with 11 bases lying between them. The germline gives CDR1 SGHDT, CDR2 YYEEEE.